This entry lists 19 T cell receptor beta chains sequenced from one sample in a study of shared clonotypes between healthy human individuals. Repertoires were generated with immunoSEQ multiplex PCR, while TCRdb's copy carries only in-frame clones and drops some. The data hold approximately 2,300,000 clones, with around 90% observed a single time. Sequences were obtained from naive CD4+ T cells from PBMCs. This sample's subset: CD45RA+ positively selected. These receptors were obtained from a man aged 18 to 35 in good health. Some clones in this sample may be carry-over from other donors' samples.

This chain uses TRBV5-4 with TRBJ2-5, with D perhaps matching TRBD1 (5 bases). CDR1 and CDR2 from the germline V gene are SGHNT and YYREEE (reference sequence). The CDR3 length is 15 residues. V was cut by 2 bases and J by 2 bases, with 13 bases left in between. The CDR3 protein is CASSLGGRQQETQYF. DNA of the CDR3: TGTGCCAGCAGCTTAGGTGGTAGACAGCAAGAGACCCAGTACTTC. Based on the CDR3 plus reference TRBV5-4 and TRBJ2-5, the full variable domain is ETGVTQSPTHLIKTRGQQVTLRCSSQSGHNTVSWYQQALGQGPQFIFQYYREEENGRGNFPPRFSGLQFPNYSSELNVNALELDDSALYLCASSLGGRQQETQYFGPGTRLLVL.

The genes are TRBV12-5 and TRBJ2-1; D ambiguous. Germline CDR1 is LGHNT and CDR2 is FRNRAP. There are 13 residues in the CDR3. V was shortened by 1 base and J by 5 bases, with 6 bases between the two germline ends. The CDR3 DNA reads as TGTGCTAGTGGTTTGGGGCTAGACAATGAGCAGTTCTTC. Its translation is CASGLGLDNEQFF. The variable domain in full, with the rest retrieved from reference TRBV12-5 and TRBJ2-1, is DARVTQTPRHKVTEMGQEVTMRCQPILGHNTVFWYRQTMMQGLELLAYFRNRAPLDDSGMPKDRFSAEMPDATLATLKIQPSEPRDSAVYFCASGLGLDNEQFFGPGTRLTVL.

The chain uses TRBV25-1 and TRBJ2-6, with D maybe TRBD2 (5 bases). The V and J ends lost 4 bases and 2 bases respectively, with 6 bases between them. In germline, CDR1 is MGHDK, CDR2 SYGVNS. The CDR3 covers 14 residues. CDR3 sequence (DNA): TGTGCCAGCAGTGGGGGAGCTGGGGCCAACGTCCTGACTTTC. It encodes CASSGGAGANVLTF.

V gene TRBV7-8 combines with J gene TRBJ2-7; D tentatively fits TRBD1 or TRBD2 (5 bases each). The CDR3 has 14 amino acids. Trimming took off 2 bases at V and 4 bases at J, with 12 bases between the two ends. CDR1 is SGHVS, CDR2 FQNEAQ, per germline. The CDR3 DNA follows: TGTGCCAGCAGCTTACGCCGGGACGGATACGAGCAGTACTTC. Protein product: CASSLRRDGYEQYF.

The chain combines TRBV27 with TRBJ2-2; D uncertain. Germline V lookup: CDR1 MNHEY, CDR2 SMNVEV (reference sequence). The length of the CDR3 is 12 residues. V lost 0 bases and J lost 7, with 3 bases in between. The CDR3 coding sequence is TGTGCCAGCAGTTTATCGGTCGGGGAGCTGTTTTTT. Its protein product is CASSLSVGELFF.

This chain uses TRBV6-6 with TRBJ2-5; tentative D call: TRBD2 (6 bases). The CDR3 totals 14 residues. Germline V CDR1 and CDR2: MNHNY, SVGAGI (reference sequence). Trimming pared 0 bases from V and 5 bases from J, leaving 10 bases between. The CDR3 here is CASSYSRRVETQYF. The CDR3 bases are TGTGCCAGCAGTTACTCGCGGAGGGTTGAGACCCAGTACTTC.

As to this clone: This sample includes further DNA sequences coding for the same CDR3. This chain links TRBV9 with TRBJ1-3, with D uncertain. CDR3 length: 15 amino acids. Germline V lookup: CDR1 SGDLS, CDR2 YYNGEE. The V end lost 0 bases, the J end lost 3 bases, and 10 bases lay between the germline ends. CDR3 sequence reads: CASSVGRADGNTIYF. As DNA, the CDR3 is TGTGCCAGCAGCGTAGGGCGGGCCGATGGAAACACCATATATTTT.

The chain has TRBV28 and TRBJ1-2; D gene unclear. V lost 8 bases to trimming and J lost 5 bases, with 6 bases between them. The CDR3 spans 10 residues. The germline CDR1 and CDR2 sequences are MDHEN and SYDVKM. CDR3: CASLGYGYTF. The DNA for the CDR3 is TGTGCCAGCCTTGGTTATGGCTACACCTTC.

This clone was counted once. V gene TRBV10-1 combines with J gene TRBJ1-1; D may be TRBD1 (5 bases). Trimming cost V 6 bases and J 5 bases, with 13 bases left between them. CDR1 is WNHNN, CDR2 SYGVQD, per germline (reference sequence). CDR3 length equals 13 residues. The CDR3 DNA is TGCGCCAGCAGGCCTGGGGGTGGGACTGAAGCTTTCTTT. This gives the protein CASRPGGGTEAFF.

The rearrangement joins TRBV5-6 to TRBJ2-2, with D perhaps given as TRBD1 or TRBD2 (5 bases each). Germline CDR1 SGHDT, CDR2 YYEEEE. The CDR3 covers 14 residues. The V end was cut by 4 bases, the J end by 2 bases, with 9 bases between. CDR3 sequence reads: CASSRDLNTGELFF. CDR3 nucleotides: TGTGCCAGCAGCAGGGACCTAAACACCGGGGAGCTGTTTTTT.

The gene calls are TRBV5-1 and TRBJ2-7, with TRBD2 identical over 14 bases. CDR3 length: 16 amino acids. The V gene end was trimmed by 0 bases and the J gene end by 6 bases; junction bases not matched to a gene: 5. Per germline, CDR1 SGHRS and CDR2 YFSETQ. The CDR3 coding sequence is TGCGCCAGCAGCTTGGGACTAGCGGGAGGGATAGGCGAGCAGTACTTC. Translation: CASSLGLAGGIGEQYF.

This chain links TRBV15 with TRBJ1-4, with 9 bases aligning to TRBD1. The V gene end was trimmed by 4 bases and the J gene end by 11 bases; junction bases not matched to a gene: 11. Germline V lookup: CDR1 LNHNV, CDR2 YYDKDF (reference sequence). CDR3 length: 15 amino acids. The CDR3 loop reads CATSTGDRDLPKLFF. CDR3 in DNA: TGTGCCACCAGCACCGGGGACAGGGACCTCCCGAAACTGTTTTTT.

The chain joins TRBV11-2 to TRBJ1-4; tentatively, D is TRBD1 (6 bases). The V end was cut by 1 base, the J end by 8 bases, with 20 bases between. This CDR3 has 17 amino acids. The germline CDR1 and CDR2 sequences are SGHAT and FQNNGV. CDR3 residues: CASSLGHSQGVGEKLFF. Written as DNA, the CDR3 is TGTGCCAGCAGCTTAGGCCACTCACAGGGAGTAGGGGAAAAACTGTTTTTT.

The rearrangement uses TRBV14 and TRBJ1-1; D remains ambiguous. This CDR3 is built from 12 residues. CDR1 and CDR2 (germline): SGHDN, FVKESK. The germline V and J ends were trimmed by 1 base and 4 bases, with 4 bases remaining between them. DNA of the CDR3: TGTGCCAGCAGCCAAGTGCCCACTGAAGCTTTCTTT. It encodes CASSQVPTEAFF.

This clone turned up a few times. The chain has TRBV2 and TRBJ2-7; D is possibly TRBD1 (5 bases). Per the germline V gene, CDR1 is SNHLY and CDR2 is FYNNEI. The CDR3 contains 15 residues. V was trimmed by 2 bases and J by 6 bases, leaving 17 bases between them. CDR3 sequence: CASSESPGLGGEQYF. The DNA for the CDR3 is TGTGCCAGCAGTGAATCCCCAGGGCTGGGTGGCGAGCAGTACTTC.

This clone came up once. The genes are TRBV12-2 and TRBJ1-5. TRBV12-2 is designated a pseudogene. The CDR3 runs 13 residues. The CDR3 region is CATIGGRAQPQHF. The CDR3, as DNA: TGTGCAACGATTGGCGGGCGGGCTCAGCCCCAGCATTTT.

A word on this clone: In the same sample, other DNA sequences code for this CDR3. CDR3 nucleotide sequence: TGCGCCAGCAGCACGGGACTAGCGGGAGAGACCCAGTACTTC. Residues: CASSTGLAGETQYF. This chain connects TRBV5-1 to TRBJ2-5; 12 nucleotides align to TRBD2. This CDR3 spans 14 amino acids. Germline V gene sequence: CDR1 SGHRS, CDR2 YFSETQ. V was clipped by 4 bases and J by 4 bases; unmatched bases: 2. Filled out from reference TRBV5-1 and TRBJ2-5, the complete variable domain reads KAGVTQTPRYLIKTRGQQVTLSCSPISGHRSVSWYQQTPGQGLQFLFEYFSETQRNKGNFPGRFSGRQFSNSRSEMNVSTLELGDSALYLCASSTGLAGETQYFGPGTRLLVL.

The CDR3 nucleotides are TGTGCCTGGAGTTCGGGGCAGGGGGCCAGGGATGGCTACACCTTC. The encoded protein is CAWSSGQGARDGYTF. The gene calls are TRBV30 and TRBJ1-2; 8 bases map to TRBD1. Germline values: CDR1 GTSNPN, CDR2 SVGIG (reference sequence). The CDR3 has 15 amino acids. V gave up 2 bases and J gave up 6 bases; unmatched junction bases: 11.

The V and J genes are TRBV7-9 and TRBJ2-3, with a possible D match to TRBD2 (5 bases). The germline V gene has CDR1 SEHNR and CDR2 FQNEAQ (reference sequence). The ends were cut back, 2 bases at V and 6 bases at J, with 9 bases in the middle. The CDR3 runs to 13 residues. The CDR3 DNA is TGTGCCAGCAGCTTATTCGGGGATGATACGCAGTATTTT. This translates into CASSLFGDDTQYF.